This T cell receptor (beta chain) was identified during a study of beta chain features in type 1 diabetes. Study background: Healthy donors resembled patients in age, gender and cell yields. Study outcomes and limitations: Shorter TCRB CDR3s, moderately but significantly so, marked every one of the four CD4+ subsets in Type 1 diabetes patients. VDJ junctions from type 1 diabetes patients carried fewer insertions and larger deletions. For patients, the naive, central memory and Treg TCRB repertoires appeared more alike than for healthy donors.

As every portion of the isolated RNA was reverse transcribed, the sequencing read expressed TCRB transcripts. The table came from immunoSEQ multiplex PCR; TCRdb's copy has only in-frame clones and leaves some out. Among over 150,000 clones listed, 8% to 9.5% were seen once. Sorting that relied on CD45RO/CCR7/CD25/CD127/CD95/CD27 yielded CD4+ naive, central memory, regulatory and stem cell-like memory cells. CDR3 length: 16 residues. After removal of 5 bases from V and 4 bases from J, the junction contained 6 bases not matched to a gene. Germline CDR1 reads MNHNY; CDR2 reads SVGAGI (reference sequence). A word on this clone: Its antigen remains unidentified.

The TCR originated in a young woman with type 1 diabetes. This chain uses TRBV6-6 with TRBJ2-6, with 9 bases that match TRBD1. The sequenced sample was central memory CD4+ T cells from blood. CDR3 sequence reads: CASSTGTGSGANVLTF. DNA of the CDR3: TGTGCCAGCAGTACCGGGACAGGGTCCGGGGCCAACGTCCTGACTTTC.